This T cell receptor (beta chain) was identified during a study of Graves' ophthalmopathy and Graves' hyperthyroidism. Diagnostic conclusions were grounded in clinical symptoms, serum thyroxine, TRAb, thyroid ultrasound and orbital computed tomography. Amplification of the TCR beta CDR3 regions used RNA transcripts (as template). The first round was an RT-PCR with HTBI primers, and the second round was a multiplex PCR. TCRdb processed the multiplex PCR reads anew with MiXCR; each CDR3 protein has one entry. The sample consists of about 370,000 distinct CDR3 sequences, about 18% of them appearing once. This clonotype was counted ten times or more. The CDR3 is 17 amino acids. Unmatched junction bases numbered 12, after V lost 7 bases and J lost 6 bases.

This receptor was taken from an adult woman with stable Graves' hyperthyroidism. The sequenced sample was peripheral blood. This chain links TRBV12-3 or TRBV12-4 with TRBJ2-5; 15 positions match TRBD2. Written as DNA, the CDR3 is TGTGCCAGCACGGGACAGGGGACTAGCGGGAGGTGGAAGACCCAGTACTTC. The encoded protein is CASTGQGTSGRWKTQYF.